The T cell receptor (beta chain) described here comes from a study of blood T cell repertoires in COVID-19. Across the whole study: The samples span acute and convalescent COVID-19 from the United States, Italy and Spain.

This clone was found many times. The CDR3 totals 14 residues. Looked up from germline, CDR1 is SNHLY and CDR2 is FYNNEI. Trimming pared 4 bases from V and 1 base from J, leaving 10 bases between. Authors' data handling: Amplification from reference gene primers served as the basis for estimated nucleated cell counts. Profiled with immunoSEQ multiplex PCR; TCRdb holds only in-frame clones, not every one. The DNA gave D and trimming, while V, J and clone size come from that table. The repertoire includes 50,000 to 75,000 clones, approximately 80% of them detected once, and 50% sits in the top ten. What was sequenced was peripheral blood. This receptor was taken from a woman older than 75 with acute or convalescent COVID-19. This rearrangement joins TRBV2 to TRBJ1-1, with TRBD1 as a possible D gene (6 bases). Written as DNA, the CDR3 is TGTGCCAGCAGTGTGGGGGCAGGGAACACTGAAGCTTTCTTT. Its translation is CASSVGAGNTEAFF.